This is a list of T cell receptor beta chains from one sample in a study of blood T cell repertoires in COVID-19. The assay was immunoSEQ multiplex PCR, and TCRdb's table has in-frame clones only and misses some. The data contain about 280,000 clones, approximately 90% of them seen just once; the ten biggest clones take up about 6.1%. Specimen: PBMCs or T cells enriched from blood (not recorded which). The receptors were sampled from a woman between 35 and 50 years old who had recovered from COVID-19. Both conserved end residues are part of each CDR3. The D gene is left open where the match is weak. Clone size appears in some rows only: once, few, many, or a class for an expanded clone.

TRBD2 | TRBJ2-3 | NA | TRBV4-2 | CASSQDLPLAVSTDTQYF | TGTGCCAGCAGCCAAGATCTGCCCCTAGCGGTAAGCACAGATACGCAGTATTTT
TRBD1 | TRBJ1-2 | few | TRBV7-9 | CASSPIWDRAGYGYTF | TGTGCCAGCAGCCCCATTTGGGACAGGGCAGGCTATGGCTACACCTTC
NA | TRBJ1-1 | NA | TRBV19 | CASSEGENTEAFF | TGTGCCAGTAGTGAAGGGGAGAACACTGAAGCTTTCTTT
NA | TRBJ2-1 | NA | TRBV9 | CASSRGTYNEQFF | TGTGCCAGCAGCCGAGGAACCTACAATGAGCAGTTCTTC
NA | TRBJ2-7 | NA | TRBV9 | CASSVAQGAYEQYF | TGTGCCAGCAGCGTAGCACAGGGTGCCTACGAGCAGTACTTC
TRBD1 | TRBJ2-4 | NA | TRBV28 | CASSLSQGGPQYF | TGTGCCAGCAGTTTATCACAGGGGGGTCCTCAGTACTTC
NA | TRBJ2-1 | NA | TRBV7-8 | CASSPQVWSYNEQFF | TGTGCCAGCAGCCCACAGGTGTGGTCCTACAATGAGCAGTTCTTC
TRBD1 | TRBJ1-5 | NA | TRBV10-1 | CARRDRVDNQPQHF | TGCGCCAGGCGGGACAGGGTCGACAATCAGCCCCAGCATTTT
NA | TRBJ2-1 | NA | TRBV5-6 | CASSLVLAENEQFF | TGTGCCAGCAGCTTGGTGCTAGCTGAGAATGAGCAGTTCTTC
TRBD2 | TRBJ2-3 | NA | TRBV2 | CARSGLASQRDLTDTQYF | TGTGCCAGATCAGGACTAGCGTCTCAGAGGGACCTCACAGATACGCAGTATTTT
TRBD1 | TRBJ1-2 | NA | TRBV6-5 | CASSYSLGQISGYTF | TGTGCCAGCAGTTACTCGTTGGGACAGATCTCCGGCTACACCTTC
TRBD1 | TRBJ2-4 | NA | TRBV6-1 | CASSEQRTGGNIQYF | TGTGCCAGCAGTGAACAACGGACAGGGGGTAACATTCAGTACTTC
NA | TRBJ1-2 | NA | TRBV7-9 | CASTLAGGNGYTF | TGTGCCAGCACCTTAGCGGGGGGAAATGGCTACACCTTC
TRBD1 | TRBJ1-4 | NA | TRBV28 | CASSLAGQGNEKLFF | TGTGCCAGCAGTTTAGCCGGACAGGGGAATGAAAAACTGTTTTTT
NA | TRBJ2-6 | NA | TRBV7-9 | CASSPGSGANVLTF | TGTGCCAGCAGCCCCGGCTCTGGGGCCAACGTCCTGACTTTC
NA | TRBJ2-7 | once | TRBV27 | CASSLRQVYRYEQYF | TGTGCCAGCAGTTTAAGACAGGTATACCGATACGAGCAGTACTTC
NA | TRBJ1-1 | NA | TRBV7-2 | CASSPVRGLKTEAFF | TGTGCCAGCAGCCCGGTGCGGGGGCTCAAAACTGAAGCTTTCTTT
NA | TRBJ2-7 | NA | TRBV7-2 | CASSLSQGYEQYF | TGTGCCAGCAGCCTATCCCAGGGGTACGAGCAGTACTTC
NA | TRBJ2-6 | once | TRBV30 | CAWSVSYSSGANVLTF | TGTGCCTGGAGTGTAAGTTATAGCTCTGGGGCCAACGTCCTGACTTTC
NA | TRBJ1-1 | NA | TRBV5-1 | CASTLGGSQTEAFF | TGCGCCAGCACCCTGGGGGGGTCACAGACTGAAGCTTTCTTT
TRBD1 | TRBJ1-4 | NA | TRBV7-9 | CASSLGGTAPTNEKLFF | TGTGCCAGCAGCTTAGGAGGGACAGCCCCAACTAATGAAAAACTGTTTTTT
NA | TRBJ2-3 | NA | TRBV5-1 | CASSLGGPNLDTQYF | TGCGCCAGCAGCTTGGGGGGCCCCAACCTAGATACGCAGTATTTT
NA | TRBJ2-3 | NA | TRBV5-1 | CASSLGPTGGTDTQYF | TGCGCCAGCAGCTTGGGGCCCACCGGGGGCACAGATACGCAGTATTTT
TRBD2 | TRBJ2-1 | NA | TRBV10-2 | CASSVTAGGGIGQFF | TGCGCCAGCAGTGTTACAGCGGGAGGAGGTATAGGGCAGTTCTTC
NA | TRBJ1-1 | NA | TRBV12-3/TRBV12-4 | CASSTPRVSGAFF | TGTGCCAGCAGTACTCCCAGGGTCTCGGGAGCTTTCTTT
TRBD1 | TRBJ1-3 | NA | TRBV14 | CASSRGQGPSGGNTIYF | TGTGCCAGCAGCCGGGGACAGGGCCCTTCGGGCGGAAACACCATATATTTT
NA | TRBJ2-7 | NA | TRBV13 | CASSPPDQTAGEQYF | TGTGCCAGCAGCCCCCCCGACCAAACTGCGGGAGAGCAGTACTTC
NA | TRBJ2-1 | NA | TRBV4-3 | CASSQEQAYGRNEQFF | TGCGCCAGCAGCCAAGAGCAGGCATACGGCCGCAATGAGCAGTTCTTC
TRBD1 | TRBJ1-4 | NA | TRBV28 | CASQAPGTGDEKLFF | TGTGCCAGCCAGGCTCCAGGGACAGGGGATGAAAAACTGTTTTTT
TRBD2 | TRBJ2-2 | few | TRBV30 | CAWSVPGSGSFGELFF | TGTGCCTGGAGTGTCCCGGGAAGCGGGAGTTTCGGGGAGCTGTTTTTT
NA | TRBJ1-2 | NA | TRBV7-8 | CASSSSRQLYGYTF | TGTGCCAGCAGCTCTTCCCGACAGCTCTATGGCTACACCTTC
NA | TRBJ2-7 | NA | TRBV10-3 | CAISPRSSGSYEQYF | TGTGCCATCAGCCCGCGCTCGAGCGGATCATACGAGCAGTACTTC
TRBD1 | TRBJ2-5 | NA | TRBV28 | CASRPPGTAETQYF | TGTGCCAGCAGGCCTCCCGGGACAGCAGAGACCCAGTACTTC
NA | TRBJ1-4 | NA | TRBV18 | CASSARRQRNEKLFF | TGTGCCAGCTCAGCCCGGAGACAGCGAAATGAAAAACTGTTTTTT
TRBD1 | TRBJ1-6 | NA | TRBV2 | CASSELRQGTSPLHF | TGTGCCAGCAGTGAACTTAGACAGGGGACCTCACCCCTCCACTTT
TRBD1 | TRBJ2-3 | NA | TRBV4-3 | CASSQGRDRVADTQYF | TGCGCCAGCAGCCAAGGCCGGGACAGGGTTGCAGATACGCAGTATTTT
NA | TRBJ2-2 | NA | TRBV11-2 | CASSLGGGYGFF | TGTGCCAGCAGCTTAGGGGGCGGTTACGGGTTTTTT
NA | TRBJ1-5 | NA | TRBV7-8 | CASSLSGITNQPQHF | TGTGCCAGCAGCTTATCAGGGATCACAAATCAGCCCCAGCATTTT
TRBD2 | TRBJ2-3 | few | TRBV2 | CASGGGMADTQYF | TGTGCCAGCGGGGGGGGAATGGCAGATACGCAGTATTTT
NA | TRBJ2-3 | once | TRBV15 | CATSRVSGGTLTDTQYF | TGTGCCACCAGCAGAGTGTCTGGCGGGACTCTCACAGATACGCAGTATTTT
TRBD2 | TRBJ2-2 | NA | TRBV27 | CASSSSGRSGGSGELFF | TGTGCCAGCAGTTCAAGCGGGAGGTCAGGCGGATCCGGGGAGCTGTTTTTT
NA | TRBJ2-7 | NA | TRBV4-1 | CASSQGAGVPPYEQYF | TGCGCCAGCAGCCAAGGGGCCGGGGTTCCCCCCTACGAGCAGTACTTC
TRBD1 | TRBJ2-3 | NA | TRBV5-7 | CASSLATKQGAGGTDTQYF | TGTGCCAGCAGCTTGGCTACGAAACAGGGGGCGGGGGGCACAGATACGCAGTATTTT
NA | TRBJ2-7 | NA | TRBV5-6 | CASSKAGQPGDYEQYF | TGTGCCAGCAGCAAGGCTGGACAGCCCGGAGACTACGAGCAGTACTTC
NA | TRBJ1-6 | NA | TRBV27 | CASSRQSNNSPLHF | TGTGCCAGCAGCCGACAGAGTAATAATTCACCCCTCCACTTT
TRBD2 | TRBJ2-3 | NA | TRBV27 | CASSRTSGSGTDTQYF | TGTGCCAGCAGTAGGACTAGCGGGAGTGGCACAGATACGCAGTATTTT
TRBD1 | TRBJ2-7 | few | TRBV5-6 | CASSRDREGVQYF | TGTGCCAGCAGCCGGGACAGGGAGGGGGTGCAGTACTTC
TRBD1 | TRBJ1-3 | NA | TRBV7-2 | CATRDRAGNTIYF | TGTGCCACCAGAGACAGGGCTGGAAACACCATATATTTT
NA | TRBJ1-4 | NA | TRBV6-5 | CASRLTQGNEKLFF | TGTGCCAGCAGACTGACCCAGGGTAATGAAAAACTGTTTTTT
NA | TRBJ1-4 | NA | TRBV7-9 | CASSLQGATNEKLFF | TGTGCCAGCAGCTTACAGGGCGCAACTAATGAAAAACTGTTTTTT
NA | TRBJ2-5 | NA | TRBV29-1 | CSAPRLQGEQETQYF | TGCAGCGCCCCGCGGTTGCAGGGTGAACAAGAGACCCAGTACTTC
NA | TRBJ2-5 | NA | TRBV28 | CASSPNGLIKETQYF | TGTGCCAGCAGTCCAAACGGACTCATAAAAGAGACCCAGTACTTC
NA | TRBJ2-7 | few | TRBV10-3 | CASGTEYEQYF | TGTGCCAGCGGGACAGAATACGAGCAGTACTTC
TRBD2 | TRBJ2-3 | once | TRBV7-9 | CASSSGTSGSRTDTQYF | TGTGCCAGCAGCTCCGGGACTAGCGGGAGCAGGACAGATACGCAGTATTTT
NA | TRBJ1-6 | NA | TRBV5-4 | CASSLNLGGVSPLHF | TGTGCCAGCAGCTTAAATCTTGGAGGGGTTTCACCCCTCCACTTT
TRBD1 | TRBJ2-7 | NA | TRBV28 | CASSLWGQGSIPYEQYF | TGTGCCAGCAGTTTATGGGGACAGGGGTCAATCCCCTACGAGCAGTACTTC
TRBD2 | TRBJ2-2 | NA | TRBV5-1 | CASSSQLAGGTGELFF | TGCGCCAGCAGCTCTCAACTAGCGGGAGGGACCGGGGAGCTGTTTTTT
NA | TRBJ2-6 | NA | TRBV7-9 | CASSWTRTASSGANVLTF | TGTGCCAGCAGCTGGACCCGGACAGCCAGCTCTGGGGCCAACGTCCTGACTTTC